This entry describes one T cell receptor beta chain. This CDR3 region has 14 residues. Germline values: CDR1 LGHDT, CDR2 YNNKEL (reference sequence). The V and J ends lost 4 bases and 6 bases respectively, with 13 bases between them. Controls were age- and sex-matched healthy donors. These data originate in a study of CD8 T cells in Susac syndrome. Random hexamers were used to reverse transcribe an amount of roughly 0.45 to 1 ug RNA. Via MiXCR, TCRdb re-called the immunoSEQ multiplex PCR reads, giving one row per CDR3 protein. The sample includes about 210,000 distinct CDR3 sequences, over 85% of them seen just once.

Sequencing input: CD4+ T cells from PBMCs. This TCR was recovered from a human donor in good health. The chain is built from TRBV3-1 and TRBJ1-5, with unresolved D. This CDR3 reads CASSPTGVGQPQHF. CDR3 nucleotides: TGTGCCAGCAGCCCGACTGGGGTCGGTCAGCCCCAGCATTTT.